Presented here are 14 T cell receptor beta chains from one specimen sequenced in a study of blood T cells in healthy people across ages. It was with a sample-barcoded 5' primer and a J-beta primer mix that a second PCR of roughly 7 to 11 cycles was run. From the 5' RACE reads, TCRdb called clonotypes with MiXCR, one entry per CDR3 protein. In the table there are 800,000 or so distinct CDR3 sequences, 25% of which are singletons. These data were also filed under a second study, of T cells of mothers and their children.

The sample taken for sequencing was blood. Source of these receptors: a boy aged 10-17 years in good health.

This clonotype was detected many times. This chain uses TRBV20-1 with TRBJ1-3; D call uncertain. Germline V gene data show CDR1 as DFQATT and CDR2 as SNEGSKA (reference sequence). The CDR3 extends over 14 amino acids. Trimming left V 3 bases short and J 5 bases short, with 14 bases between. The CDR3 spells CSASHTSHRNTIYF. The CDR3 DNA reads TGCAGTGCTAGTCACACGTCCCATCGAAACACCATATATTTT.

This clonotype was picked up one time. The V and J genes are TRBV9 and TRBJ2-5; D gene ambiguous. The end of the DNA is better explained by TRBJ2-1, so the J call may be wrong. The germline CDR1 and CDR2 sequences are SGDLS and YYNGEE. The CDR3 spans 12 residues. As DNA, the CDR3 is TGTGCCAGCTCCCTCACCCCCAATGAGCAGTTCTTC. Amino acids: CASSLTPNEQFF.

This chain uses TRBV5-6 with TRBJ2-1; no firm D call. The germline CDR1 and CDR2 sequences are SGHDT and YYEEEE. V was shortened by 7 bases and J by 5 bases, with 13 bases between the two germline ends. The CDR3 consists of 13 residues. The CDR3 here is CASVRTINNEQFF. The CDR3 DNA reads TGTGCCAGCGTAAGAACTATCAACAATGAGCAGTTCTTC.

This clonotype was detected a few times. The CDR3 loop is CASRLIVAKGNEQFF. For the CDR3, the DNA is TGTGCCAGCAGACTTATAGTGGCTAAGGGCAATGAGCAGTTCTTC. The chain recombines TRBV7-2 with TRBJ2-5; D ambiguous. The end of the DNA fits TRBJ2-1 better, so the J call may be wrong. Germline-derived CDR1 and CDR2 are SGHTA and FQGNSA. The CDR3 is made up of 15 amino acids.

A few counts support this clonotype. The genes are TRBV5-5 and TRBJ1-5; 7 bases line up with TRBD1. Germline V lookup: CDR1 SGHKS, CDR2 YYEKEE (reference sequence). With 4 bases clipped from V and 6 bases from J, the junction kept 10 bases outside the gene matches. The CDR3 consists of 15 residues. The DNA for the CDR3 is TGTGCCAGCAGCCCGACAGGGACCTCGGGTCAGCCCCAGCATTTT. It yields the protein CASSPTGTSGQPQHF.

Only a few counts were recorded for this clonotype. The chain is built from TRBV20-1 and TRBJ2-1; D call uncertain. The DNA end lines up better with TRBJ2-7; the J call may be wrong. Germline loops: CDR1 DFQATT, CDR2 SNEGSKA (reference sequence). The CDR3 is made up of 14 amino acids. The CDR3: CSARPRRLKGEQYF. CDR3 nucleotide sequence: TGCAGTGCTAGGCCCCGCCGGTTAAAGGGCGAGCAGTACTTC.

DNA for the CDR3: TGCAGCGTGAGGCGGGGGCGCGGTCAGCCCCAGCATTTT. This encodes CSVRRGRGQPQHF. V usage is TRBV29-1 and J usage is TRBJ1-5; a possible D gene is TRBD1 (6 bases). This CDR3 has 13 residues. V shed 6 bases and J shed 6 bases, with 15 bases lying between them. Germline CDR1 SQVTM, CDR2 ANQGSEA.

This clonotype has a handful of counts. The V gene is TRBV15, the J gene TRBJ1-4, with 7 bases that match TRBD1. The CDR3 covers 13 residues. V shed 4 bases, J shed 14 bases, and the junction held 10 bases outside the gene matches. The germline V gene has CDR1 LNHNV and CDR2 YYDKDF (reference sequence). The CDR3 DNA reads TGTGCCACCAGCATCTACTGGGACAGCCGGCTGTTTTTT. Translation gives CATSIYWDSRLFF.

V usage is TRBV7-9 and J usage is TRBJ2-5; possibly TRBD1 or TRBD2 for D (5 bases each). The J call may be faulty, since TRBJ2-1 better matches the DNA end. Germline V gene data show CDR1 as SEHNR and CDR2 as FQNEAQ (reference sequence). The CDR3 runs to 16 residues. The CDR3, as DNA: TGTGCCAGCAGCTTAAAGGTTCCGGGACGAGCTGATGAGCAGTTCTTC. Protein product: CASSLKVPGRADEQFF.

The chain joins TRBV7-9 to TRBJ2-7; possibly TRBD1 for D (6 bases). V shed 5 bases and J shed 3 bases, with 20 bases lying between them. The germline gives CDR1 SEHNR, CDR2 FQNEAQ (reference sequence). The CDR3 is 16 amino acids. The CDR3 is CASSGGPRVGDYEQYF. CDR3 coding DNA: TGTGCCAGCAGCGGGGGCCCCCGGGTGGGGGACTACGAGCAGTACTTC.

This clonotype was recorded a few times. This rearrangement joins TRBV29-1 to TRBJ1-3; 7 bases map to TRBD1. CDR3 size: 15 residues. V shed 7 bases and J 4 bases; nucleotides not matched to a gene: 13. Germline assignment: CDR1 SQVTM and CDR2 ANQGSEA. CDR3 amino acids: CSAGGGGQSGNTIYF. The CDR3 bases are TGCAGCGCTGGAGGAGGGGGACAGTCCGGAAACACCATATATTTT. The variable domain in full, with the rest retrieved from reference TRBV29-1 and TRBJ1-3, is SAVISQKPSRDICQRGTSLTIQCQVDSQVTMMFWYRQQPGQSLTLIATANQGSEATYESGFVIDKFPISRPNLTFSTLTVSNMSPEDSSIYLCSAGGGGQSGNTIYFGEGSWLTVV.

This sequence joins TRBV20-1 and TRBJ2-7; 10 bases line up with TRBD2. Germline CDR1 reads DFQATT; CDR2 reads SNEGSKA (reference sequence). The CDR3 totals 15 residues. V was pared by 2 bases and J by 5 bases, with 9 bases of the junction left unmatched. CDR3 protein: CSARTGTSVSDEQYF. The CDR3 nucleotides are TGCAGTGCTAGAACCGGGACTAGCGTTTCGGACGAGCAGTACTTC.

This rearrangement joins TRBV4-1 to TRBJ1-2; a possible D gene is TRBD1 (6 bases). The V end lost 0 bases, the J end lost 0 bases, and 14 bases lay between the germline ends. CDR3 length: 17 residues. Germline V gene lookup returns CDR1 MGHRA and CDR2 YSYEKL. Here the CDR3 DNA reads TGCGCCAGCAGCCAAGATATGACAGGCCGAACTAACTATGGCTACACCTTC. Encoded protein: CASSQDMTGRTNYGYTF.

The chain combines TRBV10-3 with TRBJ2-5; no clear D gene. The germline V and J ends were trimmed by 2 bases and 5 bases, with 6 bases remaining between them. The CDR3 runs to 12 residues. Germline lookup yields CDR1 ENHRY and CDR2 SYGVKD. CDR3 protein: CAISEPLETQYF. DNA of the CDR3: TGTGCCATCAGTGAGCCCCTGGAGACCCAGTACTTC.